A selection of T cell receptor beta chains follows, all from one sample in a study of blood T cell repertoires in COVID-19. The repertoire was sequenced with immunoSEQ multiplex PCR; TCRdb's copy has only in-frame clones and lacks some. The sample lists 150,000 to 200,000 clones; around 83% were seen once. Material for sequencing was peripheral blood. The source of these receptors is a man between 18 and 35 years old with acute or convalescent COVID-19. CDR3s include the opening cysteine and the closing phenylalanine or tryptophan. A D gene is named only where the DNA matches it firmly. Only part of the rows carry a size: once, few, many, or a class if the clone is expanded.

v_gene: TRBV3-1/TRBV3-2
d_gene: .
abundance: .
j_gene: TRBJ1-2
CDR3nt: TGTGCCAGCAGCCAAGACAGATCTAACTATGGCTACACCTTC
CDR3aa: CASSQDRSNYGYTF

v_gene: TRBV5-6
d_gene: .
abundance: .
j_gene: TRBJ1-2
CDR3nt: TGTGCCAGCAGTTCCGGGGTATACTATGGCTACACCTTC
CDR3aa: CASSSGVYYGYTF

v_gene: TRBV6-6
d_gene: .
abundance: .
j_gene: TRBJ2-7
CDR3nt: TGTGCCAGCAGTTACGCCGGAGCCTCCTACGAGCAGTACTTC
CDR3aa: CASSYAGASYEQYF

v_gene: TRBV18
d_gene: TRBD1
abundance: .
j_gene: TRBJ2-1
CDR3nt: TGTGCCAGCTCACCACCCTCCCGGACAGGGCAGAATGAGCAGTTCTTC
CDR3aa: CASSPPSRTGQNEQFF

v_gene: TRBV5-1
d_gene: TRBD2
abundance: once
j_gene: TRBJ2-2
CDR3nt: TGCGCCAGCAGCTTGGCAGCGGGGGGGGCCGGGGAGCTGTTTTTT
CDR3aa: CASSLAAGGAGELFF

v_gene: TRBV30
d_gene: .
abundance: .
j_gene: TRBJ1-5
CDR3nt: TGTGCCTGGAGTGATGTGTCAGGGTTTCGCAATCAGCCCCAGCATTTT
CDR3aa: CAWSDVSGFRNQPQHF

v_gene: TRBV28
d_gene: .
abundance: .
j_gene: TRBJ2-1
CDR3nt: TGTGCCAGCAGTTTAGATATTGGCTGGCTTGCCAATGAGCAGTTCTTC
CDR3aa: CASSLDIGWLANEQFF

v_gene: TRBV19
d_gene: .
abundance: .
j_gene: TRBJ1-1
CDR3nt: TGTGCCATCCGAACCCCGGGGGGGGCTGAAGCTTTCTTT
CDR3aa: CAIRTPGGAEAFF

v_gene: TRBV5-5
d_gene: TRBD1
abundance: .
j_gene: TRBJ2-2
CDR3nt: TGTGCCAGCTCACAGGGGGCATCCGGGGAGCTGTTTTTT
CDR3aa: CASSQGASGELFF

v_gene: TRBV2
d_gene: TRBD1
abundance: .
j_gene: TRBJ2-1
CDR3nt: TGTGCCAGCAGAAAAAATCCGGGACAGGGTTTCGATGAGCAGTTCTTC
CDR3aa: CASRKNPGQGFDEQFF

v_gene: TRBV18
d_gene: .
abundance: .
j_gene: TRBJ1-1
CDR3nt: TGTGCCAGCCACGGACAGATTAACACTGAAGCTTTCTTT
CDR3aa: CASHGQINTEAFF

v_gene: TRBV27
d_gene: TRBD1
abundance: many
j_gene: TRBJ1-5
CDR3nt: TGTGCCAGCAGCTCCCACAGGGGCGGAGGGCAGCCCCAGCATTTT
CDR3aa: CASSSHRGGGQPQHF

v_gene: TRBV20-1
d_gene: .
abundance: few
j_gene: TRBJ1-5
CDR3nt: TGCAGTGCTAGTCGTTTGTATAGCAATCAGCCCCAGCATTTT
CDR3aa: CSASRLYSNQPQHF

v_gene: TRBV18
d_gene: TRBD1
abundance: .
j_gene: TRBJ1-1
CDR3nt: TGTGCCAGCTCCCGAAGGGGGACAGGGAACACTGAAGCTTTCTTT
CDR3aa: CASSRRGTGNTEAFF

v_gene: TRBV3-1/TRBV3-2
d_gene: TRBD1
abundance: .
j_gene: TRBJ1-5
CDR3nt: TGTGCCAGCAGCTACAGGGGTCAGCCCCAGCATTTT
CDR3aa: CASSYRGQPQHF

v_gene: TRBV9
d_gene: TRBD1
abundance: .
j_gene: TRBJ1-1
CDR3nt: TGTGCCAGCAGCTTAGGACAGGGGAGAACTGAAGCTTTCTTT
CDR3aa: CASSLGQGRTEAFF

v_gene: TRBV6-6
d_gene: .
abundance: .
j_gene: TRBJ2-3
CDR3nt: TGTGCCAGCAGCCAAACACCACTCGGGGATACGCAGTATTTT
CDR3aa: CASSQTPLGDTQYF

v_gene: TRBV7-6
d_gene: TRBD1
abundance: .
j_gene: TRBJ1-2
CDR3nt: TGTGCCAGCAGCTTAACAGGACAGGGCAGTGGCTACACCTTC
CDR3aa: CASSLTGQGSGYTF

v_gene: TRBV5-4
d_gene: TRBD1
abundance: .
j_gene: TRBJ2-5
CDR3nt: TGTGCCAGCAGCTTCATCGGGACAGGCGGAGAGACCCAGTACTTC
CDR3aa: CASSFIGTGGETQYF

v_gene: TRBV19
d_gene: .
abundance: .
j_gene: TRBJ1-6
CDR3nt: TGTGCCAGTAGTATGAACAGGCGGTCGGCAAGCTATAATTCACCCCTCCACTTT
CDR3aa: CASSMNRRSASYNSPLHF

v_gene: TRBV6-5
d_gene: .
abundance: once
j_gene: TRBJ1-5
CDR3nt: TGTGCCAGCAGTCCAGACAAGTTTAATCAGCCCCAGCATTTT
CDR3aa: CASSPDKFNQPQHF

v_gene: TRBV7-9
d_gene: .
abundance: .
j_gene: TRBJ2-5
CDR3nt: TGTGCCAGCAGCACCCGGGGGGCCGTGGAGACCCAGTACTTC
CDR3aa: CASSTRGAVETQYF